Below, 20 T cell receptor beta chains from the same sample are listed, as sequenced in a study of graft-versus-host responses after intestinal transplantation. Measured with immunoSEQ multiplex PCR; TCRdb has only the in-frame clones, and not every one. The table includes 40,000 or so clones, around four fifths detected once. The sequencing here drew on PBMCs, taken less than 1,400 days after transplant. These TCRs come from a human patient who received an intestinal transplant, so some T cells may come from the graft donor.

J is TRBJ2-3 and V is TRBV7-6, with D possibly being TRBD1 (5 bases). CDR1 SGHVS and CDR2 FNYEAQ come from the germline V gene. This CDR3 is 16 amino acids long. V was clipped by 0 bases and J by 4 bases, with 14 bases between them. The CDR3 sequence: CASSLAQGWMADTQYF. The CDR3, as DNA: TGTGCCAGCAGCTTAGCTCAGGGCTGGATGGCAGATACGCAGTATTTT.

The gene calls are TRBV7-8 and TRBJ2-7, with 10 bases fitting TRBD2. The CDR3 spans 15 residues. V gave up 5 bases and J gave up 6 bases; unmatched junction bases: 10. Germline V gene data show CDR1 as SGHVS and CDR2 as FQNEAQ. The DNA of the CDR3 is TGTGCCAGCAGCCCCCAAGCGGGAGGGTCTGCCGAGCAGTACTTC. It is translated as CASSPQAGGSAEQYF.

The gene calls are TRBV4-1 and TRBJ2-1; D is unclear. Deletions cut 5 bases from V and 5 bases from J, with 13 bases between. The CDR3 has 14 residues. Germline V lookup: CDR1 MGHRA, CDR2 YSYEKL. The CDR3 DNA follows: TGCGCCAGCAGCATCAATCTCCCTGACAATGAGCAGTTCTTC. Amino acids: CASSINLPDNEQFF.

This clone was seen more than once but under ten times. CDR3 DNA: TGTGCCAGTAGTATTGCCGGGGGCACCTACGAGCAGTACTTC. Its protein product is CASSIAGGTYEQYF. This chain connects TRBV19 to TRBJ2-7, with D perhaps given as TRBD1 or TRBD2 (6 bases each). Germline V gene sequence: CDR1 LNHDA, CDR2 SQIVND (reference sequence). Trimming took off 3 bases at V and 2 bases at J, with 11 bases between the two ends. This CDR3 has 14 amino acids.

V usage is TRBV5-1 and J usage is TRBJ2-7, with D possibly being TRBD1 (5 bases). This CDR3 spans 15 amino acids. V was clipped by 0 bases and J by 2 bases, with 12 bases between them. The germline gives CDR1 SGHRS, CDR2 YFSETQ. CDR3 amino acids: CASSLGVGQPYEQYF. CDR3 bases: TGCGCCAGCAGCTTGGGGGTGGGGCAGCCCTACGAGCAGTACTTC.

The CDR3 DNA sequence: TGTGCCAGCAGCAATCAGAACAGACACGAAAATGAGCAGTTCTTC. It codes for CASSNQNRHENEQFF. The chain uses TRBV21-1 and TRBJ2-1; the table's D call, TRBD1, has no DNA check behind it. TRBV21-1 is designated a pseudogene. The CDR3 extends over 15 amino acids.

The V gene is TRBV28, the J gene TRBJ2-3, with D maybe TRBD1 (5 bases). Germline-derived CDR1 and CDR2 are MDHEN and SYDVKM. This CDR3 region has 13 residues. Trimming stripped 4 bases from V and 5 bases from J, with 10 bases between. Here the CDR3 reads CASSSEDRDTQYF. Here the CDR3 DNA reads TGTGCCAGCAGTTCCGAAGACAGAGATACGCAGTATTTT.

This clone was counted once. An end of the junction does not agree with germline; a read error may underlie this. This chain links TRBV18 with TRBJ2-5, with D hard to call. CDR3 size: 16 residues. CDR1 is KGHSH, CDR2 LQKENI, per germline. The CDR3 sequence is CASSPLYRVNQEAQYF. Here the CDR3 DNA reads TGTGCCAGCTCACCCCTCTACCGCGTTAACCAAGAGGCCCAGTACTTC.

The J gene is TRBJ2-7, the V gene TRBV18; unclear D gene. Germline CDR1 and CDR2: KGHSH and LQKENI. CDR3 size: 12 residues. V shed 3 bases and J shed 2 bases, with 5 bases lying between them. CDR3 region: CASSPGPYEQYF. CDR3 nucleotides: TGTGCCAGCTCACCTGGTCCCTACGAGCAGTACTTC.

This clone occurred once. The CDR3 reads CATSRANTGELFF. The CDR3 DNA follows: TGTGCCACCAGCAGAGCAAACACCGGGGAGCTGTTTTTT. The chain links TRBV15 to TRBJ2-2; no firm D call. Looked up from germline, CDR1 is LNHNV and CDR2 is YYDKDF (reference sequence). CDR3 size: 13 residues. Trimming stripped 1 base from V and 2 bases from J, with 2 bases between.

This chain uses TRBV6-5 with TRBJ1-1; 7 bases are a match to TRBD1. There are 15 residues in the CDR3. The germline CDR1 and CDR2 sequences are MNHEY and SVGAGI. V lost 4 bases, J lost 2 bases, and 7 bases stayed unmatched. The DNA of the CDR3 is TGTGCCAGCAGTTTACAAGGGGGCCCCAACACTGAAGCTTTCTTT. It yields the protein CASSLQGGPNTEAFF.

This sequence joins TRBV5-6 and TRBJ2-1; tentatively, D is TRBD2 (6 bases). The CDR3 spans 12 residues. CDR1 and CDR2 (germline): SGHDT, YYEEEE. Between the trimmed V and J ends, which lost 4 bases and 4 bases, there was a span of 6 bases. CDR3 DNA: TGTGCCAGCAGCCGGGAGTACAATGAGCAGTTCTTC. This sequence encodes CASSREYNEQFF.

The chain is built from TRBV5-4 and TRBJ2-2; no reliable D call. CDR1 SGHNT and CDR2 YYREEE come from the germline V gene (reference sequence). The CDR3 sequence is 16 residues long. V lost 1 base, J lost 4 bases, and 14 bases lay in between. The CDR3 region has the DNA TGTGCCAGCAGCTTGTCGGGCAGAGTGAGCACCGGGGAGCTGTTTTTT. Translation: CASSLSGRVSTGELFF.

CDR3 nucleotide sequence: TGTGCCTGGAGTGTAGGGCGGGGCACAGATACGCAGTATTTT. Its protein product is CAWSVGRGTDTQYF. This chain links TRBV30 with TRBJ2-3, with D possibly being TRBD2 (5 bases). With 0 bases removed from V and 1 base from J, the gap between germline ends came to 8 bases. The germline CDR1 and CDR2 sequences are GTSNPN and SVGIG (reference sequence). The CDR3 consists of 14 residues. The entire variable domain, with the rest obtained from reference TRBV30 and TRBJ2-3, is as follows: SQTIHQWPATLVQPVGSPLSLECTVEGTSNPNLYWYRQAAGRGLQLLFYSVGIGQISSEVPQNLSASRPQDRQFILSSKKLLLSDSGFYLCAWSVGRGTDTQYFGPGTRLTVL.

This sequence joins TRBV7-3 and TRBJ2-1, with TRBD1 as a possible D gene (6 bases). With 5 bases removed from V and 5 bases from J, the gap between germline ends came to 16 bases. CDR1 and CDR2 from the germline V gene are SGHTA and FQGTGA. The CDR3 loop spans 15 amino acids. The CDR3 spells CASSPARGAHNEQFF. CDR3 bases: TGTGCCAGCAGCCCCGCCAGGGGCGCCCACAATGAGCAGTTCTTC. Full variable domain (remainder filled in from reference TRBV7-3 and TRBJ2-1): GAGVSQTPSNKVTEKGKYVELRCDPISGHTALYWYRQSLGQGPEFLIYFQGTGAADDSGLPNDRFFAVRPEGSVSTLKIQRTERGDSAVYLCASSPARGAHNEQFFGPGTRLTVL.

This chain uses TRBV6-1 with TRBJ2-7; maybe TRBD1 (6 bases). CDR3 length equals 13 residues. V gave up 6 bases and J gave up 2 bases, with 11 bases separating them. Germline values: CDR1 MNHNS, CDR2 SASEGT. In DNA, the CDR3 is TGTGCCAGCAGCCGGGACACTACCTACGAGCAGTACTTC. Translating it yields CASSRDTTYEQYF.

CDR3 bases: TGTGCCAGCAGCGGTGCGGGTCCTCTTCTGGAGACCCAGTACTTC. It specifies CASSGAGPLLETQYF. The chain combines TRBV7-9 with TRBJ2-5; D may be TRBD2 (5 bases). V was shortened by 5 bases and J by 5 bases, with 18 bases between the two germline ends. Germline assignment: CDR1 SEHNR and CDR2 FQNEAQ (reference sequence). The CDR3 loop spans 15 amino acids.

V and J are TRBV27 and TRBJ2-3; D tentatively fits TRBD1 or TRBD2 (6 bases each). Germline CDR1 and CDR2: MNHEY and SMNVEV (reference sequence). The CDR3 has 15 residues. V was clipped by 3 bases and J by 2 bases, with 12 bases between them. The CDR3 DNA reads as TGTGCCAGCAGTTTGCAGAGGGGGGACACAGATACGCAGTATTTT. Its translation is CASSLQRGDTDTQYF.

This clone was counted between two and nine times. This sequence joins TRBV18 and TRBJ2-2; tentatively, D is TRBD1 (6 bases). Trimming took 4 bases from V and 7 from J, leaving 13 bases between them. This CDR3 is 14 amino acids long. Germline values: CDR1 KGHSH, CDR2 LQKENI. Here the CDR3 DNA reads TGTGCCAGCTCACTCCAGGGGTCTGGCGGGGAGCTGTTTTTT. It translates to CASSLQGSGGELFF.

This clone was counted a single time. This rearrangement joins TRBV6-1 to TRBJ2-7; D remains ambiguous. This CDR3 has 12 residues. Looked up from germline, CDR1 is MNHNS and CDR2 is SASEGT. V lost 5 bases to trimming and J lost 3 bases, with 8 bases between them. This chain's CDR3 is CASSLDYYEQYF. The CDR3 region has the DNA TGTGCCAGCAGTCTAGATTACTACGAGCAGTACTTC.